The sequence of this T cell receptor beta chain was determined in a study of blood T cell repertoires in COVID-19. Background on the study: Material from acute and convalescent COVID-19 was sourced from the United States, Italy and Spain. Sample material is recorded as cDNA or gDNA derived from T cells, B-cell-depleted T cells, or PBMCs.

Per the original data handling: Amplifying reference gene primers gave estimates of nucleated cell counts. The repertoire was sequenced with immunoSEQ multiplex PCR; TCRdb's copy has only in-frame clones and lacks some. For V, J and clone size, that table is used; D and trimming come from the DNA. The sample has 70,000 to 80,000 clones; about 91% are singletons. Sequencing was performed on peripheral blood. This clonotype originated in a woman aged 45-65 years with acute or convalescent COVID-19.

CDR3: CASSTLAVSEQYF. The CDR3 DNA is TGTGCCAGCAGCACCCTAGCGGTCAGCGAGCAGTACTTC. The genes are TRBV7-6 and TRBJ2-7; TRBD2 matches 7 bases. V shed 5 bases and J 6 bases; nucleotides not matched to a gene: 7. The V gene's germline CDR1 is SGHVS and CDR2 FNYEAQ. The CDR3 has 13 residues.